These T cell receptor beta chains were read from a single sample in a study of early T cells in non-severe SARS-CoV-2 infection. TCRdb reprocessed the 5' RACE reads with MiXCR, giving one entry per CDR3 protein. Among about 55,000 distinct CDR3 sequences, 15% were seen once, and the ten largest hold 9% to 10%. This material consisted of whole blood, taken at baseline. Receptor source: an adult who was a healthcare worker with PCR-confirmed SARS-CoV-2 infection or an uninfected control (not recorded which). CDR3s include the opening cysteine and the closing phenylalanine or tryptophan. Fields, in order: V gene, J gene, D gene, CDR3 protein. The D gene is left open where the match is weak.

V gene: TRBV4-2; J gene: TRBJ1-3; D gene: NA; CDR3 protein: CASRDTTFSGNTIYF
V gene: TRBV4-2; J gene: TRBJ2-1; D gene: TRBD1; CDR3 protein: CASSLQGGGSTNEQFF
V gene: TRBV28; J gene: TRBJ1-2; D gene: TRBD1; CDR3 protein: CASSSDRGGGYTF
V gene: TRBV20-1; J gene: TRBJ2-3; D gene: NA; CDR3 protein: CSAPIDTGSTDTQYF
V gene: TRBV3-1; J gene: TRBJ2-7; D gene: NA; CDR3 protein: CASSQGTGLAREQYF
V gene: TRBV7-3; J gene: TRBJ2-4; D gene: TRBD2; CDR3 protein: CASRRLAAPKNIQYF
V gene: TRBV7-9; J gene: TRBJ1-5; D gene: NA; CDR3 protein: CASSFLDGDQPQHF
V gene: TRBV5-4; J gene: TRBJ1-6; D gene: TRBD1; CDR3 protein: CAIPGGGQYNSPLHF
V gene: TRBV5-8; J gene: TRBJ2-1; D gene: TRBD2; CDR3 protein: CASSAGTSGTNEQFF
V gene: TRBV19; J gene: TRBJ1-5; D gene: NA; CDR3 protein: CASSVSNSNQPQHF
V gene: TRBV18; J gene: TRBJ1-1; D gene: NA; CDR3 protein: CASSPYRDTRNTEAFF
V gene: TRBV18; J gene: TRBJ2-1; D gene: NA; CDR3 protein: CASSPLIGTYNEQFF
V gene: TRBV5-1; J gene: TRBJ1-1; D gene: TRBD1; CDR3 protein: CASSLNRGGMNTEAFF
V gene: TRBV7-8; J gene: TRBJ1-4; D gene: TRBD1; CDR3 protein: CASSPGTGINEKLFF
V gene: TRBV18; J gene: TRBJ2-1; D gene: TRBD2; CDR3 protein: CASSELAGPYNEQFF
V gene: TRBV7-9; J gene: TRBJ2-5; D gene: NA; CDR3 protein: CASSFLKNSETQYF
V gene: TRBV10-3; J gene: TRBJ1-5; D gene: TRBD1; CDR3 protein: CAISWDSSNQPQHF
V gene: TRBV2; J gene: TRBJ1-2; D gene: NA; CDR3 protein: CASTPDSINRGYTF
V gene: TRBV3-1; J gene: TRBJ2-2; D gene: TRBD1; CDR3 protein: CASSYGTGVAGELFF
V gene: TRBV19; J gene: TRBJ1-5; D gene: NA; CDR3 protein: CASSVGQSPAPQHF
V gene: TRBV29-1; J gene: TRBJ1-4; D gene: NA; CDR3 protein: CSVGGDPVKLFF
V gene: TRBV20-1; J gene: TRBJ2-3; D gene: NA; CDR3 protein: CSAPLSGGTQYF
V gene: TRBV4-2; J gene: TRBJ2-1; D gene: NA; CDR3 protein: CAAGVLYNEQFF
V gene: TRBV6-5; J gene: TRBJ1-1; D gene: NA; CDR3 protein: CASSYSGEGGSTEAFF
V gene: TRBV18; J gene: TRBJ1-1; D gene: TRBD1; CDR3 protein: CASSPGQGSEAFF
V gene: TRBV28; J gene: TRBJ2-3; D gene: TRBD2; CDR3 protein: CASSLSGGSTDTQYF
V gene: TRBV20-1; J gene: TRBJ2-7; D gene: TRBD2; CDR3 protein: CSARGGRALYEQYF
V gene: TRBV11-2; J gene: TRBJ2-2; D gene: NA; CDR3 protein: CASSLLGQPTGELFF
V gene: TRBV29-1; J gene: TRBJ2-4; D gene: NA; CDR3 protein: CSVEDEGSIQYF
V gene: TRBV4-1; J gene: TRBJ2-1; D gene: NA; CDR3 protein: CASSPPLAGNNEQFF
V gene: TRBV19; J gene: TRBJ2-4; D gene: NA; CDR3 protein: CASSMAKNIQYF
V gene: TRBV19; J gene: TRBJ2-7; D gene: NA; CDR3 protein: CASSYGDTYEQYF
V gene: TRBV28; J gene: TRBJ1-1; D gene: TRBD1; CDR3 protein: CASSFPGQGGTEAFF
V gene: TRBV20-1; J gene: TRBJ2-5; D gene: NA; CDR3 protein: CSGKQGSVRETQYF
V gene: TRBV4-1; J gene: TRBJ2-2; D gene: TRBD1; CDR3 protein: CASSPSGQVESGELFF
V gene: TRBV2; J gene: TRBJ1-1; D gene: NA; CDR3 protein: CASGTVMNTEAFF
V gene: TRBV11-2; J gene: TRBJ2-1; D gene: TRBD1; CDR3 protein: CASRYRGWYSTYNEQFF
V gene: TRBV7-9; J gene: TRBJ2-2; D gene: TRBD1; CDR3 protein: CASSSPNRGTNTGELFF
V gene: TRBV28; J gene: TRBJ1-5; D gene: NA; CDR3 protein: CATLLTATSNQPQHF